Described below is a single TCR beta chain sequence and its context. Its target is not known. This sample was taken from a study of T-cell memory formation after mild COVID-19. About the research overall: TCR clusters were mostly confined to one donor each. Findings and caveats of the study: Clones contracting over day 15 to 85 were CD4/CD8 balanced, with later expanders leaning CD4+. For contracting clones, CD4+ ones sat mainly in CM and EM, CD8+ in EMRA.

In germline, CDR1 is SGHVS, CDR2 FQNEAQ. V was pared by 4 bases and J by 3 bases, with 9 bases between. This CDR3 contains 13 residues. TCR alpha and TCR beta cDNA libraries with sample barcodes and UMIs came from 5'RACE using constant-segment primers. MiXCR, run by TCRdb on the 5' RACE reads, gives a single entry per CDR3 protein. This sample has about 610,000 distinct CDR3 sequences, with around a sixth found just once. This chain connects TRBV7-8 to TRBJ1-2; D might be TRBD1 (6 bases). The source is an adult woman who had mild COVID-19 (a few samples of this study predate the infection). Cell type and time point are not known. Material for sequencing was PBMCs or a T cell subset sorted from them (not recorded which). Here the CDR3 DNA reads TGTGCCAGCAGCTGGGGGCTGTACTATGGCTACACCTTC. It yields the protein CASSWGLYYGYTF.